This T cell receptor beta chain was obtained from a study of neoadjuvant nivolumab and ipilimumab in lung cancer. Whole-study results and caveats: Only two of four nivolumab-treated tumors gained richness and clonality by surgery.

Data came from immunoSEQ multiplex PCR; TCRdb stores just in-frame clones and leaves some out. The sample lists over 25,000 clones; under 85% were seen once. As to this clone: Its specificity is unknown.

CDR1 SGDLS and CDR2 YYNGEE come from the germline V gene. V lost 4 bases, J lost 2 bases, and 9 bases lay in between. This CDR3 comprises 14 residues. The sample was tumor tissue, taken after neoadjuvant nivolumab, alone or with ipilimumab, at or shortly before surgery. This chain links TRBV9 with TRBJ2-2; no clear D gene. This clonotype was obtained from an adult with non-small cell lung cancer. In DNA, the CDR3 is TGTGCCAGCAGCCGGTCCCTAAACACCGGGGAGCTGTTTTTT. Its protein is CASSRSLNTGELFF. Using reference TRBV9 and TRBJ2-2 for the parts outside the CDR3, the full variable domain is DSGVTQTPKHLITATGQRVTLRCSPRSGDLSVYWYQQSLDQGLQFLIQYYNGEERAKGNILERFSAQQFPDLHSELNLSSLELGDSALYFCASSRSLNTGELFFGEGSRLTVL.